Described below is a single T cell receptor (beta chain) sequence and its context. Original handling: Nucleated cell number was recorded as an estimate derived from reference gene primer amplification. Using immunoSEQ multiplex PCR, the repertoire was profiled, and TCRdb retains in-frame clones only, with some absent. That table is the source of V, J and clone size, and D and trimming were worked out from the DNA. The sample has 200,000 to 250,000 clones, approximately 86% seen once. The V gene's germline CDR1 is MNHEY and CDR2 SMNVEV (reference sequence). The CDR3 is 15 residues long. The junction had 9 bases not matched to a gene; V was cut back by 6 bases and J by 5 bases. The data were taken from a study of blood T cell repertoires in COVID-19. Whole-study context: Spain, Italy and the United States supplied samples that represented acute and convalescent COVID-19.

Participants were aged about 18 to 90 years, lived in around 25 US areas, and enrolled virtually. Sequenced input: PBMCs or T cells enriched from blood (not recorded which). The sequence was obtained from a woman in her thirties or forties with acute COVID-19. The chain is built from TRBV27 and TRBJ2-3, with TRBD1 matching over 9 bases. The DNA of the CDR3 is TGTGCCAGCAGCCCAGGGGACAGGGCAATAGATACGCAGTATTTT. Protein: CASSPGDRAIDTQYF.